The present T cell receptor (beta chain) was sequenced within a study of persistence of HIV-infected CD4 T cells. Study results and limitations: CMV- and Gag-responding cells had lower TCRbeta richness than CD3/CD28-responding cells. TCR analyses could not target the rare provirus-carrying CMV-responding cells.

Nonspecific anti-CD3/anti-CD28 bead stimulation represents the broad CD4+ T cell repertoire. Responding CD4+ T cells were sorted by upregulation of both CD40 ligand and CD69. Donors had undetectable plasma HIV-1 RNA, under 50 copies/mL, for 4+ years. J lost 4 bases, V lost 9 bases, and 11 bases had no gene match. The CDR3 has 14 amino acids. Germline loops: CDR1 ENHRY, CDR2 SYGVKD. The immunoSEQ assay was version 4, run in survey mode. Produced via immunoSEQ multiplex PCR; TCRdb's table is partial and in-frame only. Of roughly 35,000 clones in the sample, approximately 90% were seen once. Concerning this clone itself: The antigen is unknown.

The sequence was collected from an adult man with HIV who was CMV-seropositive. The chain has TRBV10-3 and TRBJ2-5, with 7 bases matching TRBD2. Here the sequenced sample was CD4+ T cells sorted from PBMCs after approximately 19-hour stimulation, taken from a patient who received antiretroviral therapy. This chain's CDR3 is CAMGWGGSRETQYF. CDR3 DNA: TGTGCCATGGGGTGGGGCGGGAGTCGAGAGACCCAGTACTTC.